The 8 T cell receptor beta chains below all came from one sample that was sequenced in a study of blood T cells in healthy people across ages. With a J-beta primer mix and a sample-barcoded 5' primer, a second PCR ran about 7 to 12 cycles. MiXCR, run by TCRdb on the 5' RACE reads, gives a single entry per CDR3 protein. The sample lists 780,000 or so distinct CDR3 sequences; roughly three fifths were seen once. The sequenced sample consisted of blood. These TCRs come from a man in his forties in good health.

V and J are TRBV28 and TRBJ2-6, with 8 positions matching TRBD1. CDR1 MDHEN and CDR2 SYDVKM come from the germline V gene. The CDR3 loop spans 19 amino acids. V dropped 4 bases and J dropped 1; count of bases not matched to a gene: 12. The CDR3 region has the DNA TGTGCCAGCAGTTCTTGGTCGGCAGGGGGCGGTTCTGGGGCCAACGTCCTGACTTTC. Protein: CASSSWSAGGGSGANVLTF. Variable domain in full (rest from reference TRBV28 and TRBJ2-6): DVKVTQSSRYLVKRTGEKVFLECVQDMDHENMFWYRQDPGLGLRLIYFSYDVKMKEKGDIPEGYSVSREKKERFSLILESASTNQTSMYLCASSSWSAGGGSGANVLTFGAGSRLTVL.

This clonotype has a handful of counts. The chain recombines TRBV6-2 or TRBV6-3 with TRBJ2-3, with TRBD2 identical over 7 bases. Germline loops: CDR1 MNHEY, CDR2 SVGEGT. Trimming removed 2 bases from V and 6 bases from J; junction bases left unmatched: 2. This CDR3 spans 13 amino acids. The CDR3, as DNA: TGTGCCAGCAGTTACGCGGGGGTGGATACGCAGTATTTT. Its protein product is CASSYAGVDTQYF.

The chain combines TRBV7-3 with TRBJ1-1; no definite D call. The germline CDR1 and CDR2 sequences are SGHTA and FQGTGA. Trimming shortened V by 6 bases and J by 6 bases, and 17 bases separated the two germline ends. CDR3 length equals 14 residues. The CDR3 is CASRLESYPSEAFF. CDR3 sequence (DNA): TGTGCCAGCAGATTAGAGTCATATCCTTCTGAAGCTTTCTTT.

This clonotype showed up just a few times. The J gene is TRBJ2-4, the V gene TRBV20-1; D may be TRBD2 (7 bases). CDR1 is DFQATT, CDR2 SNEGSKA, per germline (reference sequence). The V end was cut by 1 base, the J end by 9 bases, with 13 bases between. The CDR3 runs to 13 residues. CDR3 DNA: TGCAGTGCTAGAGGGGGCGGGGGCGGCATTCAGTACTTC. It codes for CSARGGGGGIQYF.

The chain joins TRBV7-2 to TRBJ1-1; TRBD1 is a possible D gene (6 bases). This CDR3 is 15 amino acids long. Germline CDR1 reads SGHTA; CDR2 reads FQGNSA. V lost 0 bases, J lost 1 base, and 9 bases lay in between. The CDR3 sequence: CASSLAGQENTEAFF. The CDR3 coding sequence is TGTGCCAGCAGCTTAGCGGGACAAGAGAACACTGAAGCTTTCTTT. The full variable domain, rest sourced from reference TRBV7-2 and TRBJ1-1, is GAGVSQSPSNKVTEKGKDVELRCDPISGHTALYWYRQSLGQGLEFLIYFQGNSAPDKSGLPSDRFSAERTGGSVSTLTIQRTQQEDSAVYLCASSLAGQENTEAFFGQGTRLTVV.

The chain has TRBV7-3 and TRBJ2-4; D might be TRBD1 (6 bases). This CDR3 is built from 12 residues. V dropped 4 bases and J dropped 13 bases, with 14 bases sitting between them. Germline values: CDR1 SGHTA, CDR2 FQGTGA. The CDR3 DNA reads as TGTGCCAGCAGCTCTGAGGACAGACAGCAGTACTTC. It translates to CASSSEDRQQYF.

DNA for the CDR3: TGTGCCAGCAGTGTAAGGGACGGAACAAATCAGCCCCAGCATTTT. As protein: CASSVRDGTNQPQHF. This chain uses TRBV6-5 with TRBJ1-5; the D gene is possibly TRBD1 (5 bases). V lost 5 bases to trimming and J lost 4 bases, with 15 bases between them. The CDR3 length is 15 residues. Germline V gives CDR1 MNHEY, CDR2 SVGAGI.

This chain links TRBV7-2 with TRBJ2-5; 12 nucleotides match TRBD2. The assigned J gene may be wrong: the sequence end matches TRBJ2-7 better. The V gene's germline CDR1 is SGHTA and CDR2 FQGNSA. The CDR3 length is 17 residues. CDR3 bases: TGTGCCAGCAGCTTAGTCCCCCCGGGACTAGCGGGTATCGAGCAGTACTTC. The encoded protein is CASSLVPPGLAGIEQYF.